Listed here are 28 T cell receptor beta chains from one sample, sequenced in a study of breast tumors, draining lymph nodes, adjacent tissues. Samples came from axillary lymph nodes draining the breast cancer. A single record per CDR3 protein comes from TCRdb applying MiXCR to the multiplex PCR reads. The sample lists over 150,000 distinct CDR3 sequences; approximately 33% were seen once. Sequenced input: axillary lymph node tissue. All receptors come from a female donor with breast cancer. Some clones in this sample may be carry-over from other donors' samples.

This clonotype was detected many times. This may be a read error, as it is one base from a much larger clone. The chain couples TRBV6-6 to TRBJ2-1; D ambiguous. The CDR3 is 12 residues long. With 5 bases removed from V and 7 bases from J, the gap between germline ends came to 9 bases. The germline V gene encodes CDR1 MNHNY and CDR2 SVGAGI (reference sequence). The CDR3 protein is CASSHGTNEQFF. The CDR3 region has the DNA TGTGCCAGCAGTCACGGTACAAATGAGCAGTTCTTC.

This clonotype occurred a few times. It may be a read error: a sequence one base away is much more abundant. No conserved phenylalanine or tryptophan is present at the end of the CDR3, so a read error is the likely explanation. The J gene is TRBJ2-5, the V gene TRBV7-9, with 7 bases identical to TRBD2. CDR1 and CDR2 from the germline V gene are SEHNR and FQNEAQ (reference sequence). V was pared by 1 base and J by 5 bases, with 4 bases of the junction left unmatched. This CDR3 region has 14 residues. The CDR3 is CASSLEGLRETQYL. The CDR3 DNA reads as TGTGCCAGCAGCTTAGAGGGACTAAGGGAGACCCAGTACCTC.

The CDR3 protein is CASSLQGGNIQYF. For the CDR3, the DNA is TGTGCCAGCAGTCTCCAGGGGGGGAACATTCAGTACTTC. The chain links TRBV2 to TRBJ2-4, with D perhaps being TRBD1 or TRBD2 (7 bases each). The CDR3 is made up of 13 amino acids. Germline assignment: CDR1 SNHLY and CDR2 FYNNEI. V shed 5 bases and J shed 7 bases, with 12 bases lying between them.

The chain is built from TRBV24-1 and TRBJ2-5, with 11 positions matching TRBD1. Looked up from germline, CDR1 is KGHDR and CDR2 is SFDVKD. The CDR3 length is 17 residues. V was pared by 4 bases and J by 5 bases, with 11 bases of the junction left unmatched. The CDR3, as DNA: TGTGCCACCAGTGACCTATCTGGACAGGGGGCGAGGGAGACCCAGTACTTC. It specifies CATSDLSGQGARETQYF.

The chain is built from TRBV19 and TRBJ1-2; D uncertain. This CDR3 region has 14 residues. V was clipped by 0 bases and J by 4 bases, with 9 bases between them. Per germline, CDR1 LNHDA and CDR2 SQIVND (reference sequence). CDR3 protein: CASSIDPGPYGYTF. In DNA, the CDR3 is TGTGCCAGTAGTATAGACCCCGGTCCCTATGGCTACACCTTC.

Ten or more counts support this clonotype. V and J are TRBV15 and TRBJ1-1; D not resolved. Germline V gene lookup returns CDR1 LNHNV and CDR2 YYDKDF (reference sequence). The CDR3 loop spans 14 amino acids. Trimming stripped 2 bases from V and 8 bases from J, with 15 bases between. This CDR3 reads CATSRLRTTPEAFF. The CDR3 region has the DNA TGTGCCACCAGCAGACTACGGACCACGCCCGAAGCTTTCTTT.

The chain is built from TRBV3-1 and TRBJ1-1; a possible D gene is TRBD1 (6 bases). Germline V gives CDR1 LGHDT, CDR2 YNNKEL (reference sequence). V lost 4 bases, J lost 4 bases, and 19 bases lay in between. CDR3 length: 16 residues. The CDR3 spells CASSPRGRGLSTEAFF. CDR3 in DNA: TGTGCCAGCAGCCCTAGAGGGCGGGGGCTGAGCACTGAAGCTTTCTTT.

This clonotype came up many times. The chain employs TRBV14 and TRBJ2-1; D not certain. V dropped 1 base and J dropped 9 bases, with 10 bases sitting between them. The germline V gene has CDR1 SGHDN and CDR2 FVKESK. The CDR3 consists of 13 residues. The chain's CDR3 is CASSQGLGREQFF. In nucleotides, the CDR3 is TGTGCCAGCAGCCAAGGCCTCGGCCGTGAGCAGTTCTTC.

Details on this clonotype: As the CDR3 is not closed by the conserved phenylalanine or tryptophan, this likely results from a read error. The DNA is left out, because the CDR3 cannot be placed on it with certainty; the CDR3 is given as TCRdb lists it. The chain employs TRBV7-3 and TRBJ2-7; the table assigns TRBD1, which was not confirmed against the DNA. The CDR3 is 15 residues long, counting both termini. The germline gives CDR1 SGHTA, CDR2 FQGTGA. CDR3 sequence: CASSPTGTGGDEQHS.

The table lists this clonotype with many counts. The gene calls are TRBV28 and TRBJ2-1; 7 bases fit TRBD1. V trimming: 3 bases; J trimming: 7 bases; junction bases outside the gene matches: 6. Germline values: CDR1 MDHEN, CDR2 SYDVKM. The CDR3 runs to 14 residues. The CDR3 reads CASSLRGPGNEQFF. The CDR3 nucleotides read TGTGCCAGCAGTTTGAGGGGGCCTGGGAATGAGCAGTTCTTC. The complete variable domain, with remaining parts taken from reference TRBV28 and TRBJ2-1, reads DVKVTQSSRYLVKRTGEKVFLECVQDMDHENMFWYRQDPGLGLRLIYFSYDVKMKEKGDIPEGYSVSREKKERFSLILESASTNQTSMYLCASSLRGPGNEQFFGPGTRLTVL.

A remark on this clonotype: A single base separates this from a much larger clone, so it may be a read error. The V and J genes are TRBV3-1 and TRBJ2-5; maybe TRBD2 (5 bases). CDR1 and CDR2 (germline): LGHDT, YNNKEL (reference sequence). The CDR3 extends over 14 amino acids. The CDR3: CVSSQARSGSSQYF. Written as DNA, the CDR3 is TGTGTCAGCAGCCAAGCTCGGAGCGGCTCATCACAGTACTTC.

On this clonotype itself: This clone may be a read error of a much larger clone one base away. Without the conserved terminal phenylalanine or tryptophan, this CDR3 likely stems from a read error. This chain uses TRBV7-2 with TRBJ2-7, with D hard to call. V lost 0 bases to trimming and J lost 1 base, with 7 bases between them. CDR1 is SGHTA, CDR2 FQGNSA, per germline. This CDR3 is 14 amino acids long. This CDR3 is CASSLASLSYEQYL. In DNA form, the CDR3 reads TGTGCCAGCAGCTTAGCCAGTTTATCCTACGAGCAGTACCTC.

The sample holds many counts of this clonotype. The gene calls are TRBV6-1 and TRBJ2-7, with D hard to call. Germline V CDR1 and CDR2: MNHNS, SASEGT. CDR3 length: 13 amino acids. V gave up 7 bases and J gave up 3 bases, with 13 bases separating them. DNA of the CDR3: TGTGCCAGCACCCCCGGACCTAACTACGAGCAGTACTTC. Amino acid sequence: CASTPGPNYEQYF.

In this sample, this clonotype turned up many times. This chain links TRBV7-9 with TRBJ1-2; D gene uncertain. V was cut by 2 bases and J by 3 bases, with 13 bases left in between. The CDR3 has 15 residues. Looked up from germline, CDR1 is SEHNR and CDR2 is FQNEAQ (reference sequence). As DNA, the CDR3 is TGTGCCAGCAGCTTATATAGCCGATCGGACTATGGCTACACCTTC. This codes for CASSLYSRSDYGYTF. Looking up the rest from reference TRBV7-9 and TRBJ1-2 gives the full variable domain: DTGVSQNPRHKITKRGQNVTFRCDPISEHNRLYWYRQTLGQGPEFLTYFQNEAQLEKSRLLSDRFSAERPKGSFSTLEIQRTEQGDSAMYLCASSLYSRSDYGYTFGSGTRLTVV.

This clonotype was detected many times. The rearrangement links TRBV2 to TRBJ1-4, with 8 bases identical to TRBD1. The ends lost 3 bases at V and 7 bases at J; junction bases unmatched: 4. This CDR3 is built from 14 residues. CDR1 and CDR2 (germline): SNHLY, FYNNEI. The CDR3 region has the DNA TGTGCCAGCAGTGAGGACAGGGTTGGTGAAAAACTGTTTTTT. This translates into CASSEDRVGEKLFF.

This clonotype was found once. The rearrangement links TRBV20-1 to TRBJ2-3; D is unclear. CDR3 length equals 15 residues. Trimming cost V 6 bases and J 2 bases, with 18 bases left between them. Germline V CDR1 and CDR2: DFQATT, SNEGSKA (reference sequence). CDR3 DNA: TGCAGTGCCCCGACCGGCGTTCTTGACACAGATACGCAGTATTTT. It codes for CSAPTGVLDTDTQYF.

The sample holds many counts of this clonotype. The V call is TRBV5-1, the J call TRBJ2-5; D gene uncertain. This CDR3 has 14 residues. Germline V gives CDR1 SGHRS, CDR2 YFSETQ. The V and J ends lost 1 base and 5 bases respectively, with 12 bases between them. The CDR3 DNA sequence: TGCGCCAGCAGCTTGCAGGTAGCTGGGGAGACCCAGTACTTC. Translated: CASSLQVAGETQYF.

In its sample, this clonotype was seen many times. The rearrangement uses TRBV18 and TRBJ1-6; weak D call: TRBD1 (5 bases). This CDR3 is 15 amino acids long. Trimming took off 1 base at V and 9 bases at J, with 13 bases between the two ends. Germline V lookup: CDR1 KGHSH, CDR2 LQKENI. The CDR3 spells CASSPREAGFSPLHF. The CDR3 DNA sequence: TGTGCCAGCTCACCACGAGAGGCAGGGTTTTCACCCCTCCACTTT.

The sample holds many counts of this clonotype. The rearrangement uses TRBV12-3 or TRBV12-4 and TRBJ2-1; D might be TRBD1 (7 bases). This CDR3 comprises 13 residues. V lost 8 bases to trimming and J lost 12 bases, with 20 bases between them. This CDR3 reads CASRGTVGEGQFF. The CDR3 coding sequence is TGTGCCAGCCGCGGGACAGTGGGAGAAGGGCAGTTCTTC.

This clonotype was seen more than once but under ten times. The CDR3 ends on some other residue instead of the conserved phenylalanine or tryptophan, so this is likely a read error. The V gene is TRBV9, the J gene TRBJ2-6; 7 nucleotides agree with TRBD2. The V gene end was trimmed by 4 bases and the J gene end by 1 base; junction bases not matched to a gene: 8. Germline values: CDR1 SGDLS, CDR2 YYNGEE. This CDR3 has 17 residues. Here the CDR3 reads CASSPGGRSSGANVLTS. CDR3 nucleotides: TGTGCCAGCAGCCCGGGAGGTAGGTCTTCTGGGGCCAACGTCCTGACTTCC.

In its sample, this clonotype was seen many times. CDR3 amino acids: CASSKTGGNQPQHF. CDR3 bases: TGTGCCAGCAGTAAGACAGGGGGCAATCAGCCCCAGCATTTT. The chain couples TRBV12-3 or TRBV12-4 to TRBJ1-5; 8 bases are shared with TRBD1. The ends lost 5 bases at V and 2 bases at J; junction bases unmatched: 2. This CDR3 comprises 14 residues.

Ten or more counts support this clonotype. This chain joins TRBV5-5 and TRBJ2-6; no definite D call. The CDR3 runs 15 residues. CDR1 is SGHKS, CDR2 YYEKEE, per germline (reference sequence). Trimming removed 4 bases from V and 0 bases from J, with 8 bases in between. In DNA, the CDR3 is TGTGCCAGCAGCCAGAGATTCTCTGGGGCCAACGTCCTGACTTTC. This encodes CASSQRFSGANVLTF.

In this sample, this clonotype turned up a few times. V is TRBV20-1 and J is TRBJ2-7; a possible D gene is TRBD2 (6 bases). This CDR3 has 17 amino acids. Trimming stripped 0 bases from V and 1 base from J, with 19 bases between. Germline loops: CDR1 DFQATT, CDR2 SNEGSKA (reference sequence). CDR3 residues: CSARDPYRTTGSYEQYF. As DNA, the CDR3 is TGCAGTGCTAGAGATCCTTACCGGACTACCGGTTCCTACGAGCAGTACTTC.

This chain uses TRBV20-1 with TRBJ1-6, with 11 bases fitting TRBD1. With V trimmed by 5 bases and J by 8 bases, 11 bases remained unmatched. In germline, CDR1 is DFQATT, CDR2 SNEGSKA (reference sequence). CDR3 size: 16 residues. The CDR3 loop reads CSAGDRGTGGDSPLHF. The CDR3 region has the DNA TGCAGTGCTGGGGATCGCGGGACAGGGGGAGATTCACCCCTCCACTTT.

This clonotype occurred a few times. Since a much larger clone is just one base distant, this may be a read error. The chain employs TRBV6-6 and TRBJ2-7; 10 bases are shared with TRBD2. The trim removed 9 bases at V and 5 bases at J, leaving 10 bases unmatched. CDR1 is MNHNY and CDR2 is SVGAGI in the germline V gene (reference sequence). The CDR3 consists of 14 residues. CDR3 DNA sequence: TGTGCCAGTGACCCGACTAGCGGGTTTGACGAGCAGTACTTC. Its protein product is CASDPTSGFDEQYF.

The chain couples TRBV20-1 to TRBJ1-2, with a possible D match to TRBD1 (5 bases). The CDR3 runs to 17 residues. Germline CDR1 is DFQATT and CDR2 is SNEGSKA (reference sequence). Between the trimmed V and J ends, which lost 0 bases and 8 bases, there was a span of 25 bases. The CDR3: CSARDLPADTGKDGYTF. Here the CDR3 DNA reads TGCAGTGCTAGAGATCTACCTGCGGACACGGGGAAAGACGGCTACACCTTC.

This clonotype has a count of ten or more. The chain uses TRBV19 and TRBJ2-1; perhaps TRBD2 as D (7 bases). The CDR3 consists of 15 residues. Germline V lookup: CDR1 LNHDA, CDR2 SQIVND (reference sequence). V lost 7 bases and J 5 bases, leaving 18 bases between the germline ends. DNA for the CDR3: TGTGCCAGTACCTCGAATGAGGGGGGGGACAATGAGCAGTTCTTC. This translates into CASTSNEGGDNEQFF.

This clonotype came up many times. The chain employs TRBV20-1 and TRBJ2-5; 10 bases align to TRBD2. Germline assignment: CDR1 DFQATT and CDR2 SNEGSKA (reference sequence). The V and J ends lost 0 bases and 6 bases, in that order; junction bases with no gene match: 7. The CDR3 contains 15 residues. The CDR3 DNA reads TGCAGTGCTAGAGATAGGCCTAGCGGGGGTAAGACCCAGTACTTC. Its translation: CSARDRPSGGKTQYF.